This TCR beta chain was identified during a study of control samples from healthy donors and cancer patients. V was trimmed by 6 bases and J by 9 bases, leaving 9 bases between them. The length of the CDR3 is 12 residues. Germline V gene lookup returns CDR1 MNHEY and CDR2 SMNVEV (reference sequence). Profiled with immunoSEQ multiplex PCR; TCRdb holds only in-frame clones, not every one. This sample has 120,000 or so clones; roughly 92% occur once, and the top ten carry about 0.6%. The TCR sequence derives from a man at least 80 years old with head and neck cancer. The sequenced sample consisted of PBMCs. The chain combines TRBV27 with TRBJ1-6, with D unclear. CDR3: CASRGSVSPLHF. The CDR3 coding sequence is TGTGCCAGCAGAGGGTCCGTTTCACCCCTCCACTTT.